This T cell receptor (beta chain) comes out of a study of T-cell memory formation after mild COVID-19. Study details: Clustering of TCRs was largely donor specific. General study findings and limits: Pre-infection memory held some responding clones, suggesting pre-existing cross-reactive T cells responded.

The CDR3 covers 16 residues. Trimming left V 2 bases short and J 2 bases short, with 14 bases between. Germline V gene data show CDR1 as MNHEY and CDR2 as SMNVEV (reference sequence). For this clonotype: What it binds is unknown.

TCRdb re-derived calls from the 5' RACE reads in MiXCR, one entry per CDR3 protein. The sample shows 450,000 or so distinct CDR3 sequences, approximately 23% of them seen only once. This sequence originates from an adult woman who had mild COVID-19 (a few samples of this study predate the infection). Cell type and time point are not known. Sequenced: PBMCs or a T cell subset sorted from them (not recorded which). This sequence joins TRBV27 and TRBJ2-3; D not resolved. For the CDR3, the DNA is TGTGCCAGCAGTTTAGGGCGGTCCGGCCTCACAGATACGCAGTATTTT. Its translation is CASSLGRSGLTDTQYF.